Below, 18 T cell receptor beta chains from the same sample are listed, as sequenced in a study of cytomegalovirus exposure and HLA in healthy donors. PCR amplification relied on 60 Vbeta primers (plus 13 Jbeta primers). Assay: immunoSEQ multiplex PCR; the TCRdb copy retains only in-frame clones and omits some. Of 120,000 or so clones in the sample, roughly 80% are singletons; the top ten hold around 30%. Specimen: PBMCs. These receptors were collected from a man aged 55-75 years in good health and CMV-seropositive.

This clone was picked up one time. This sequence joins TRBV5-4 and TRBJ2-1; 8 positions agree with TRBD2. This CDR3 has 15 amino acids. The germline V gene has CDR1 SGHNT and CDR2 YYREEE (reference sequence). V gave up 4 bases and J gave up 1 base; unmatched junction bases: 4. DNA of the CDR3: TGTGCCAGCAGCCCGAGCGGGGGTTCCTACAATGAGCAGTTCTTC. Its translation: CASSPSGGSYNEQFF.

The chain uses TRBV6-5 and TRBJ1-4; D may be TRBD1 (5 bases). With 6 bases removed from V and 0 bases from J, the gap between germline ends came to 11 bases. The germline V gene encodes CDR1 MNHEY and CDR2 SVGAGI. This CDR3 comprises 15 residues. The CDR3 sequence: CASRADSSTNEKLFF. The CDR3 DNA sequence: TGTGCCAGCAGGGCAGACAGCTCAACTAATGAAAAACTGTTTTTT.

This chain joins TRBV7-2 and TRBJ1-4, with 9 positions matching TRBD1. This CDR3 has 15 amino acids. J gave up 8 bases and V 3 bases, and 7 bases lay outside the gene matches. Germline V gene data show CDR1 as SGHTA and CDR2 as FQGNSA. The DNA for the CDR3 is TGTGCCAGCAGCTTCACCGGGACAGGGAGGGAAAAACTGTTTTTT. It encodes CASSFTGTGREKLFF.

This clone has just a few counts. V usage is TRBV5-4 and J usage is TRBJ1-2; 8 bases align to TRBD1. V lost 4 bases, J lost 5 bases, and 10 bases stayed unmatched. CDR1 is SGHNT and CDR2 is YYREEE in the germline V gene (reference sequence). The CDR3 sequence is 15 residues long. CDR3 in amino acids: CASSAAGQEAYGYTF. The CDR3 nucleotides are TGTGCCAGCAGCGCCGCGGGACAGGAAGCGTATGGCTACACCTTC.

The chain recombines TRBV2 with TRBJ2-1, with D possibly being TRBD2 (5 bases). Germline-derived CDR1 and CDR2 are SNHLY and FYNNEI. V lost 6 bases, J lost 0 bases, and 12 bases lay in between. The CDR3 is made up of 15 amino acids. The CDR3 nucleotides are TGTGCCAGCAGGGCCGCTGAGGGCTCCTACAATGAGCAGTTCTTC. Translating gives CASRAAEGSYNEQFF.

This chain connects TRBV6-6 to TRBJ1-1; tentative D call: TRBD1 (5 bases). CDR3 length equals 12 residues. In germline, CDR1 is MNHNY, CDR2 SVGAGI (reference sequence). V was clipped by 1 base and J by 8 bases, with 8 bases between them. The CDR3 loop is CASSYYGGEAFF. CDR3 bases: TGTGCCAGCAGTTACTACGGGGGGGAAGCTTTCTTT.

The chain uses TRBV2 and TRBJ2-5; D is undetermined. Looked up from germline, CDR1 is SNHLY and CDR2 is FYNNEI. This CDR3 comprises 11 residues. Trimming took off 6 bases at V and 11 bases at J, with 13 bases between the two ends. The CDR3 nucleotides read TGTGCCAGCAGCCCTGACAAGATGCAGTACTTC. Amino acid sequence: CASSPDKMQYF.

The chain employs TRBV10-3 and TRBJ1-6; D might be TRBD1 (6 bases). The V and J ends lost 6 bases and 8 bases respectively, with 14 bases between them. This CDR3 spans 14 amino acids. Per germline, CDR1 ENHRY and CDR2 SYGVKD. CDR3 DNA sequence: TGTGCCATCAGCCCTACAGGGTTCGATTCACCCCTCCACTTT. It codes for CAISPTGFDSPLHF.

The CDR3 region has the DNA TGTGCCAGCAGCTTGAGGGGCTCTGGAAACACCATATATTTT. This encodes CASSLRGSGNTIYF. The gene calls are TRBV5-4 and TRBJ1-3; D is possibly TRBD1 (5 bases). Germline values: CDR1 SGHNT, CDR2 YYREEE (reference sequence). This CDR3 is built from 14 residues. The V and J ends lost 1 base and 0 bases respectively, with 5 bases between them.

The chain recombines TRBV11-3 with TRBJ1-1; 7 bases line up with TRBD1. Germline assignment: CDR1 SGHNT and CDR2 YENEEA. Trimming cost V 4 bases and J 7 bases; bases outside gene matches: 9. The CDR3 consists of 14 residues. For the CDR3, the DNA is TGTGCCAGCAGCTCTACCGGGACAGCTCTTGAAGCTTTCTTT. This gives the protein CASSSTGTALEAFF. Filled out from reference TRBV11-3 and TRBJ1-1, the complete variable domain reads EAGVVQSPRYKIIEKKQPVAFWCNPISGHNTLYWYLQNLGQGPELLIRYENEEAVDDSQLPKDRFSAERLKGVDSTLKIQPAELGDSAVYLCASSSTGTALEAFFGQGTRLTVV.

The chain carries TRBV5-6 and TRBJ1-2, with 11 bases matching TRBD1. The CDR3 extends over 15 amino acids. Trimming took 4 bases from V and 6 from J; bases not matched to a gene: 8. CDR1 is SGHDT and CDR2 is YYEEEE in the germline V gene. The CDR3 DNA reads TGTGCCAGCAGCGAACCGGACAGGGGGCGTGATGGCTACACCTTC. Translation gives CASSEPDRGRDGYTF.

This clone was found a few times. V gene TRBV4-2 combines with J gene TRBJ1-6; TRBD1 matches at 7 bases. V gave up 4 bases and J gave up 5 bases; unmatched junction bases: 5. CDR3 length: 15 residues. Germline CDR1 reads LGHNA; CDR2 reads YNFKEQ. The CDR3 nucleotides are TGTGCCAGCAGCCGGGGACAGCCCAATAATTCACCCCTCCACTTT. Amino acids: CASSRGQPNNSPLHF.

This clone was detected a few times. The V call is TRBV9, the J call TRBJ2-5, with 16 positions matching TRBD2. The CDR3 sequence is 17 residues long. Per the germline V gene, CDR1 is SGDLS and CDR2 is YYNGEE. Germline trimming cut 3 bases from V and 5 bases from J; bases unmatched to any gene: 7. CDR3 loop: CASSAGTSGGAGETQYF. CDR3 bases: TGTGCCAGCAGCGCCGGGACTAGCGGGGGGGCCGGGGAGACCCAGTACTTC.

This clone came up a few times. CDR3 residues: CASSNAPGQGARPLNYGYTF. The DNA for the CDR3 is TGTGCCAGCAGTAACGCTCCGGGACAGGGGGCGAGACCGTTAAACTATGGCTACACCTTC. The rearrangement joins TRBV27 to TRBJ1-2; 12 bases are shared with TRBD1. V was pared by 5 bases and J by 2 bases, with 18 bases of the junction left unmatched. The CDR3 totals 20 residues. CDR1 MNHEY and CDR2 SMNVEV come from the germline V gene (reference sequence).

The gene calls are TRBV10-2 and TRBJ2-1; a possible D gene is TRBD2 (5 bases). V lost 2 bases and J lost 5, with 16 bases in between. Germline V gene lookup returns CDR1 WSHSY and CDR2 SAAADI. This CDR3 is 16 amino acids long. The CDR3 sequence is CASSEIGDWGNNEQFF. Here the CDR3 DNA reads TGCGCCAGCAGTGAGATCGGGGATTGGGGAAACAATGAGCAGTTCTTC.

The rearrangement uses TRBV7-2 and TRBJ2-7; no reliable D call. From germline, CDR1 is SGHTA and CDR2 FQGNSA. V lost 3 bases, J lost 0 bases, and 6 bases lay in between. There are 13 residues in the CDR3. CDR3 nucleotides: TGTGCCAGCAGCTTTCGGAGCTCCTACGAGCAGTACTTC. Translating gives CASSFRSSYEQYF.

V and J are TRBV30 and TRBJ1-4; tentatively, D is TRBD1 (6 bases). CDR1 is GTSNPN and CDR2 is SVGIG in the germline V gene (reference sequence). The CDR3 is 15 residues long. Between the trimmed V and J ends, which lost 3 bases and 8 bases, there was a span of 19 bases. DNA of the CDR3: TGTGCCTGGAGCGCCCGAGGGGGTCCTCGGGAAAAACTGTTTTTT. This encodes CAWSARGGPREKLFF.

V usage is TRBV29-1 and J usage is TRBJ1-2, with 9 positions matching TRBD1. The CDR3 runs to 11 residues. The V segment lost 8 bases and the J segment 7 bases; nucleotides outside the gene matches: 5. Germline-derived CDR1 and CDR2 are SQVTM and ANQGSEA. In DNA, the CDR3 is TGCAGCACCGGGACAGGGATTGGCTACACCTTC. This translates into CSTGTGIGYTF.